This T cell receptor beta chain is from a study of regulatory T cells in long-lasting Graves disease. This CDR3 has 11 residues. Germline loops: CDR1 SGHAT, CDR2 FQNNGV. Combining iRepertoire HTBI primers with Arm-PCR of CDR3 regions, the authors built TCR beta libraries. TCRdb re-analysed the multiplex PCR reads in MiXCR, keeping a single row per CDR3 protein. The sample carries about 610,000 distinct CDR3 sequences, around 16% recorded once. Noted time point: newly diagnosed GD, antithyroid drugs for less than 3 months. After RNA was extracted from PBMCs, the TCR library was made from it. Notes on this clonotype: A far larger clone lies a single base away; this is likely a read error.

These records were also assigned to another study, of T cells in Graves' hyperthyroidism and ophthalmopathy.

The sample was peripheral blood mononuclear cells (PBMCs), taken at new diagnosis, from a patient treated with antithyroid drugs. This sequence joins TRBV11-2 and TRBJ2-7; a weak D match, TRBD2 (5 bases). This TCR came from a man younger than 35 with Graves disease. This CDR3 is CASSRDGSKHF. DNA of the CDR3: TGTGCCAGCAGCCGGGATGGGTCCAAGCACTTC.